What follows are 24 T cell receptor beta chains derived from one specimen sequenced in a study of blood T cells in healthy people across ages. The authors ran a second PCR of 7 to 11 cycles using a sample-barcoded 5' primer and a J-beta primer mix. Each CDR3 protein is one row after TCRdb ran MiXCR on the 5' RACE reads. The sample shows roughly 560,000 distinct CDR3 sequences, about 24% of them seen only once. A further study also used this sample, focusing on T cells of mothers and their children.

The specimen was blood. Receptors originate from a boy between 10 and 17 years old in good health.

V usage is TRBV6-5 and J usage is TRBJ1-1, with D possibly matching TRBD1 (5 bases). Germline CDR1 MNHEY, CDR2 SVGAGI. This CDR3 contains 15 residues. Trimming pared 4 bases from V and 0 bases from J, leaving 12 bases between. DNA of the CDR3: TGTGCCAGCAGTTCCACCGGGACGGTGAACACTGAAGCTTTCTTT. This codes for CASSSTGTVNTEAFF.

This clonotype was detected a few times. The chain couples TRBV4-1 to TRBJ1-2; 8 nucleotides agree with TRBD1. Germline assignment: CDR1 MGHRA and CDR2 YSYEKL. After removal of 0 bases from V and 6 bases from J, the junction contained 6 bases not matched to a gene. The CDR3 has 15 amino acids. CDR3 loop: CASSQEGRGRNGYTF. As DNA, the CDR3 is TGCGCCAGCAGCCAAGAAGGCAGGGGGCGGAATGGCTACACCTTC.

This chain connects TRBV20-1 to TRBJ2-1; 11 bases agree with TRBD2. Losses at the gene ends were 2 bases for V and 3 bases for J; bases not matched to a gene: 9. This CDR3 spans 17 amino acids. CDR1 and CDR2 (germline): DFQATT, SNEGSKA (reference sequence). Here the CDR3 DNA reads TGCAGTGCTAGAAGGTCTAGCGGGGGGCCCTACTACAATGAGCAGTTCTTC. Its translation is CSARRSSGGPYYNEQFF.

The gene calls are TRBV3-1 and TRBJ2-1; 7 bases map to TRBD2. TRBJ2-5 matches the DNA end more closely, so the J call is doubtful. The CDR3 has 15 amino acids. Germline V gives CDR1 LGHDT, CDR2 YNNKEL (reference sequence). CDR3 coding DNA: TGTGCCAGCAGCCATGTTTACTCGGGACTACGGACCCAGTACTTC. Translated: CASSHVYSGLRTQYF.

The chain has TRBV19 and TRBJ2-5; D may be TRBD2 (5 bases). The CDR3 extends over 14 amino acids. The V gene's germline CDR1 is LNHDA and CDR2 SQIVND (reference sequence). The V and J ends lost 9 bases and 2 bases respectively, with 16 bases between them. CDR3 region: CARRGQDLQETQYF. The CDR3 DNA sequence: TGTGCCAGACGAGGGCAGGACCTTCAAGAGACCCAGTACTTC.

Only a few counts were recorded for this clonotype. Its ends do not fully match the called genes, so a read error is possible. The chain employs TRBV6-1 and TRBJ2-5; 11 nucleotides agree with TRBD2. The CDR3 is 15 residues long. Germline-derived CDR1 and CDR2 are MNHNS and SASEGT. The CDR3 coding sequence is TGTGCCAGCACTGAACCCGGGACTAGCGGACAAAGGATCTACTTC. This gives the protein CASTEPGTSGQRIYF.

This clonotype was observed a few times. V is TRBV7-2 and J is TRBJ2-7, with a possible D match to TRBD2 (5 bases). The J call may be in error: the DNA end matches TRBJ2-5 better. Per the germline V gene, CDR1 is SGHTA and CDR2 is FQGNSA. The CDR3 consists of 13 residues. CDR3 residues: CASSLWEKETQYF. CDR3 in DNA: TGTGCCAGCAGCTTGTGGGAGAAAGAGACCCAGTACTTC.

This clonotype was seen a handful of times. V is TRBV27 and J is TRBJ2-7, with a tentative D call TRBD2 (7 bases). This CDR3 has 13 residues. V lost 11 bases and J lost 2, with 16 bases in between. Germline V CDR1 and CDR2: MNHEY, SMNVEV (reference sequence). The CDR3 sequence is CASGRGATYEQYF. CDR3 in DNA: TGTGCCTCAGGACGGGGGGCCACCTACGAGCAGTACTTC.

In this sample, this clonotype turned up a few times. The chain is built from TRBV3-1 and TRBJ1-2; D is unclear. The CDR3 totals 15 residues. Per the germline V gene, CDR1 is LGHDT and CDR2 is YNNKEL (reference sequence). V lost 4 bases, J lost 4 bases, and 16 bases lay in between. CDR3 DNA: TGTGCCAGCAGCCGATACAGCGGGGTTCCCTATGGCTACACCTTC. Protein: CASSRYSGVPYGYTF.

The rearrangement links TRBV20-1 to TRBJ2-7, with D possibly being TRBD1 (6 bases). Germline V gives CDR1 DFQATT, CDR2 SNEGSKA (reference sequence). Trimming took 5 bases from V and 3 from J, leaving 14 bases between them. The CDR3 covers 13 residues. For the CDR3, the DNA is TGCAGTGCTCCGCAGGGGTGGGGCTACGAGCAGTACTTC. Translated, it gives CSAPQGWGYEQYF.

The chain employs TRBV4-1 and TRBJ1-2; 8 bases are shared with TRBD1. The CDR3 covers 16 residues. The V gene end was trimmed by 1 base and the J gene end by 2 bases; junction bases not matched to a gene: 6. The germline V gene encodes CDR1 MGHRA and CDR2 YSYEKL. The CDR3 protein is CASSQVLGQVNYGYTF. CDR3 nucleotide sequence: TGCGCCAGCAGCCAAGTACTGGGACAGGTGAACTATGGCTACACCTTC.

J is TRBJ1-2 and V is TRBV6-2 or TRBV6-3, with D unclear. Germline V CDR1 and CDR2: MNHEY, SVGEGT. Trimming removed 2 bases from V and 3 bases from J, with 7 bases in between. The CDR3 has 13 amino acids. CDR3 nucleotide sequence: TGTGCCAGCAGTTACGAATGGGACTATGGCTACACCTTC. Its protein is CASSYEWDYGYTF.

The chain carries TRBV3-1 and TRBJ1-4; TRBD1 aligns across 8 bases. The CDR3 totals 15 residues. V lost 2 bases and J lost 8; bases outside the gene matches: 7. From germline, CDR1 is LGHDT and CDR2 YNNKEL (reference sequence). The CDR3 bases are TGTGCCAGCAGCCAACGGCAGGGGGCCAGGGAAAAACTGTTTTTT. Its translation is CASSQRQGAREKLFF.

This clonotype was seen more than once but under ten times. The chain joins TRBV29-1 to TRBJ1-2; D is unresolved. Trimming shortened V by 4 bases and J by 4 bases, and 16 bases separated the two germline ends. The CDR3 is 14 residues long. Germline CDR1 SQVTM, CDR2 ANQGSEA. CDR3 residues: CSVVSDSLPYGYTF. The CDR3 DNA reads TGCAGCGTTGTCTCTGACTCTCTGCCCTATGGCTACACCTTC.

The chain joins TRBV5-4 to TRBJ2-6; possible D gene TRBD1, 6 bases. Germline V CDR1 and CDR2: SGHNT, YYREEE (reference sequence). V gave up 1 base and J gave up 0 bases, with 11 bases separating them. The CDR3 loop spans 17 amino acids. CDR3 sequence: CASSLRTESSGANVLTF. The CDR3 nucleotides read TGTGCCAGCAGCTTGCGGACAGAGAGCTCTGGGGCCAACGTCCTGACTTTC. Supplemented by reference TRBV5-4 and TRBJ2-6, the full variable domain reads ETGVTQSPTHLIKTRGQQVTLRCSSQSGHNTVSWYQQALGQGPQFIFQYYREEENGRGNFPPRFSGLQFPNYSSELNVNALELDDSALYLCASSLRTESSGANVLTFGAGSRLTVL.

This clonotype was seen more than once but under ten times. The chain links TRBV14 to TRBJ2-3; D is perhaps TRBD1 (5 bases). Trimming cost V 5 bases and J 6 bases, with 21 bases left between them. In germline, CDR1 is SGHDN, CDR2 FVKESK. The CDR3 consists of 16 residues. CDR3 in DNA: TGTGCCAGCAGCGAAGCTTACAGGAGATCCGGGGATACGCAGTATTTT. It is translated as CASSEAYRRSGDTQYF.

This clonotype appeared a few times. The chain uses TRBV5-6 and TRBJ2-7; D is perhaps TRBD1 (5 bases). Per germline, CDR1 SGHDT and CDR2 YYEEEE. CDR3 length: 12 amino acids. V was shortened by 5 bases and J by 5 bases, with 11 bases between the two germline ends. CDR3 DNA: TGTGCCAGCAGTAACCAGGGCGACGAGCAGTACTTC. Translation: CASSNQGDEQYF.

CDR3 amino acids: CSARPGLAGTYEQYF. The CDR3 nucleotides are TGCAGTGCTAGACCTGGACTAGCGGGGACATACGAGCAGTACTTC. The chain uses TRBV20-1 and TRBJ2-7; 12 bases align to TRBD2. In germline, CDR1 is DFQATT, CDR2 SNEGSKA (reference sequence). After removal of 2 bases from V and 4 bases from J, the junction contained 6 bases not matched to a gene. The CDR3 runs 15 residues.

A few counts support this clonotype. A read error may produce the germline difference seen at one junction end. The V call is TRBV20-1, the J call TRBJ2-3; 8 nucleotides agree with TRBD1. From germline, CDR1 is DFQATT and CDR2 SNEGSKA (reference sequence). The CDR3 is made up of 16 amino acids. The DNA of the CDR3 is TGCAGTGCTCAAACAGGCGGGACAGGCGCCACAGATACGCAATATTTT. It codes for CSAQTGGTGATDTQYF.

This clonotype has at least ten counts. The chain recombines TRBV6-2 or TRBV6-3 with TRBJ1-4; no clear D gene. V lost 2 bases to trimming and J lost 4 bases, with 17 bases between them. The CDR3 is 17 amino acids. Germline CDR1 is MNHEY and CDR2 is SVGEGT. The CDR3 is CASSYTPGRLLNEKLFF. CDR3 sequence (DNA): TGTGCCAGCAGTTACACACCCGGACGGCTACTTAATGAAAAACTGTTTTTT.

As concerns this clonotype: At one end the junction does not follow the germline gene, possibly because of a read error. CDR3 sequence reads: CASSQDPNDWGETQYF. CDR3 coding DNA: TGCGCCAGCAGCCAAGATCCGAACGATTGGGGGGAGACCCAGTACTTT. The V and J genes are TRBV4-3 and TRBJ2-3; D possibly corresponds to TRBD2 (6 bases). Germline CDR1 reads LGHNA; CDR2 reads YSLEER. This CDR3 contains 16 residues.

The table lists this clonotype with many counts. The chain carries TRBV5-5 and TRBJ2-5; D ambiguous. There are 15 residues in the CDR3. Trimming pared 3 bases from V and 1 base from J, leaving 13 bases between. Germline lookup yields CDR1 SGHKS and CDR2 YYEKEE (reference sequence). DNA of the CDR3: TGTGCCAGCAGCTCTAGGGCGACGTCCCAAGAGACCCAGTACTTC. It translates to CASSSRATSQETQYF. Full variable domain (missing parts from reference TRBV5-5 and TRBJ2-5): DAGVTQSPTHLIKTRGQQVTLRCSPISGHKSVSWYQQVLGQGPQFIFQYYEKEERGRGNFPDRFSARQFPNYSSELNVNALLLGDSALYLCASSSRATSQETQYFGPGTRLLVL.

The chain links TRBV29-1 to TRBJ2-5, with D perhaps TRBD2 (6 bases). Germline CDR1 is SQVTM and CDR2 is ANQGSEA. This CDR3 has 13 amino acids. CDR3 sequence reads: CSTLKRVEETQYF. CDR3 in DNA: TGCAGTACCCTGAAGCGGGTCGAAGAGACCCAGTACTTC.

This clonotype came up many times. The chain recombines TRBV10-3 with TRBJ2-5; the D gene is possibly TRBD2 (6 bases). V lost 3 bases, J lost 6 bases, and 11 bases lay in between. This CDR3 has 13 amino acids. In germline, CDR1 is ENHRY, CDR2 SYGVKD. The CDR3 loop is CAISEGGGKTQYF. The CDR3 nucleotides are TGTGCCATCAGTGAAGGTGGGGGGAAGACCCAGTACTTC.